The T cell receptor (beta chain) under discussion was sequenced for a study of cytomegalovirus exposure and HLA in healthy donors. Turning to the study itself: When about 400 donors were genotyped, roughly four fifths of them were found to fall in the Caucasian-associated ancestry cluster. General study results and limits: Rarity marked most TCR sequences, yet some public TCRs occurred in many donors. A prior analysis recorded that most TCR beta V segments were productive about 87% or about 30% of the time.

The germline gives CDR1 SGHVS, CDR2 FNYEAQ. The CDR3 has 15 residues. V lost 6 bases to trimming and J lost 9 bases, with 21 bases between them. Of note for this clone: Its cognate antigen is unknown.

PCR used 60 Vbeta primers and 13 Jbeta primers. Original handling: There were around 80 million unique TCR beta chains by a later count, and 10 million to 12 million of them were shared. Assay used: immunoSEQ multiplex PCR; TCRdb lists only in-frame clones, some missing. For V, J and clone size, that table is used; D and trimming come from the DNA. The sample lists about 270,000 clones; around two thirds were seen once. This sequence originates from a female donor in good health and CMV-seronegative. Sequenced: PBMCs. The gene calls are TRBV7-6 and TRBJ1-3; perhaps TRBD1 as D (6 bases). CDR3 residues: CASSLYGGARSTIYF. CDR3 bases: TGTGCCAGCAGTTTGTATGGGGGGGCGAGAAGCACCATATATTTT. The complete variable domain, with remaining parts taken from reference TRBV7-6 and TRBJ1-3, reads GAGVSQSPRYKVTKRGQDVALRCDPISGHVSLYWYRQALGQGPEFLTYFNYEAQQDKSGLPNDRFSAERPEGSISTLTIQRTEQRDSAMYRCASSLYGGARSTIYFGEGSWLTVV.